The 6 T cell receptor beta chains in this list originate from one sample, sequenced in a study of shared clonotypes between healthy human individuals. Assay used: immunoSEQ multiplex PCR; TCRdb lists only in-frame clones, some missing. The sample shows under 2,000,000 clones, approximately 94% of them seen only once. Terminally differentiated effector memory CD45RA+ cells were excluded by CCR7 positive selection of CD45RO-negative cells. Sequenced material: naive CD8+ T cells sorted from blood. Receptors were obtained from a man aged 18-30 years in good health.

The V gene is TRBV18, the J gene TRBJ2-3; 11 bases match TRBD1. The CDR3 is made up of 14 amino acids. The junction had 2 bases not matched to a gene; V was cut back by 3 bases and J by 6 bases. Germline CDR1 reads KGHSH; CDR2 reads LQKENI. CDR3 bases: TGTGCCAGCTCACCGGACAGGGGGCTGGATACGCAGTATTTT. It specifies CASSPDRGLDTQYF.

The V call is TRBV7-8, the J call TRBJ2-7, with TRBD2 identical over 10 bases. The CDR3 has 17 amino acids. V lost 4 bases, J lost 6 bases, and 15 bases stayed unmatched. Germline V gives CDR1 SGHVS, CDR2 FQNEAQ. CDR3 sequence reads: CASSSRGLAGAATEQYF. The CDR3 coding sequence is TGTGCCAGCAGCTCAAGAGGGCTAGCGGGGGCCGCTACCGAGCAGTACTTC.

The chain has TRBV25-1 and TRBJ1-1; perhaps TRBD1 as D (5 bases). The germline V and J ends were trimmed by 3 bases and 7 bases, with 12 bases remaining between them. CDR1 is MGHDK and CDR2 is SYGVNS in the germline V gene. CDR3 length equals 13 residues. CDR3 amino acids: CASSDRETDEAFF. Written as DNA, the CDR3 is TGTGCCAGCAGTGACAGGGAGACAGATGAAGCTTTCTTT.

The J gene is TRBJ2-1, the V gene TRBV11-2, with D possibly being TRBD1 (5 bases). The CDR3 consists of 14 residues. Germline V gene data show CDR1 as SGHAT and CDR2 as FQNNGV. Trimming cost V 1 base and J 9 bases, with 13 bases left between them. DNA for the CDR3: TGTGCCAGCAGCTTAGGGGGCCAGGTTGGTGAGCAGTTCTTC. The encoded protein is CASSLGGQVGEQFF.

V usage is TRBV4-3 and J usage is TRBJ2-7; 8 bases agree with TRBD1. Per germline, CDR1 LGHNA and CDR2 YSLEER. The V gene end was trimmed by 3 bases and the J gene end by 0 bases; junction bases not matched to a gene: 4. This CDR3 region has 15 residues. The CDR3, as DNA: TGCGCCAGCAGCCAGGACAGGGAGAACTCCTACGAGCAGTACTTC. Protein product: CASSQDRENSYEQYF.

The gene calls are TRBV9 and TRBJ2-7; 14 nucleotides align to TRBD2. This CDR3 region has 19 residues. V trimming: 4 bases; J trimming: 0 bases; junction bases outside the gene matches: 12. The germline V gene encodes CDR1 SGDLS and CDR2 YYNGEE. CDR3 region: CASSPGLAGVLTDSYEQYF. CDR3 bases: TGTGCCAGCAGCCCGGGACTAGCGGGAGTACTAACCGACTCCTACGAGCAGTACTTC.